Each of the 13 T cell receptor beta chains below was sequenced from the same sample in a study of T cell responses to AZD1222 COVID-19 vaccine. Data came from immunoSEQ multiplex PCR; TCRdb stores just in-frame clones and leaves some out. This table has 93,000 or so clones, about 90% appearing once. The sample here was peripheral blood, taken on day 0 of AZD1222 vaccination. The source of these receptors is an adult in good health.

The genes are TRBV9 and TRBJ1-2, with TRBD1 matching over 7 bases. The CDR3 has 14 residues. From germline, CDR1 is SGDLS and CDR2 YYNGEE. Trimming cost V 3 bases and J 5 bases; bases outside gene matches: 7. The CDR3 DNA is TGTGCCAGCAGCGAGGAGGGGGCAAGGTATGGCTACACCTTC. Amino acids: CASSEEGARYGYTF.

This rearrangement joins TRBV7-9 to TRBJ2-7; possibly TRBD1 for D (6 bases). Germline V gene data show CDR1 as SEHNR and CDR2 as FQNEAQ (reference sequence). This CDR3 region has 14 residues. Trimming removed 3 bases from V and 2 bases from J, with 11 bases in between. This CDR3 reads CASSFPDRTYEQYF. CDR3 bases: TGTGCCAGCAGCTTTCCCGACAGGACCTACGAGCAGTACTTC. The complete variable domain, with remaining parts taken from reference TRBV7-9 and TRBJ2-7, reads DTGVSQNPRHKITKRGQNVTFRCDPISEHNRLYWYRQTLGQGPEFLTYFQNEAQLEKSRLLSDRFSAERPKGSFSTLEIQRTEQGDSAMYLCASSFPDRTYEQYFGPGTRLTVT.

The J gene is TRBJ1-4, the V gene TRBV2; D is unclear. The CDR3 runs to 12 residues. Between the trimmed V and J ends, which lost 6 bases and 8 bases, there was a span of 10 bases. Germline V gives CDR1 SNHLY, CDR2 FYNNEI. Written as DNA, the CDR3 is TGTGCCAGCAGCGTTTCTGGGGAAAAACTGTTTTTT. Translating it yields CASSVSGEKLFF.

The V call is TRBV28, the J call TRBJ1-2; 9 nucleotides align to TRBD1. CDR3 size: 14 residues. Germline CDR1 reads MDHEN; CDR2 reads SYDVKM. V trimming: 2 bases; J trimming: 4 bases; junction bases outside the gene matches: 2. The CDR3 DNA follows: TGTGCCAGCAGTTTAATGGGACAGGGCTATGGCTACACCTTC. Encoded protein: CASSLMGQGYGYTF.

V and J are TRBV10-3 and TRBJ2-5; 11 positions match TRBD2. J gave up 4 bases and V 3 bases, and 4 bases lay outside the gene matches. The CDR3 has 15 residues. Germline V gives CDR1 ENHRY, CDR2 SYGVKD. CDR3 coding DNA: TGTGCCATCAGTGAATTAGGGACTAGCGGAGAGACCCAGTACTTC. This encodes CAISELGTSGETQYF.

V gene TRBV3-1 (or the pseudogene TRBV3-2) combines with J gene TRBJ1-6; no definite D call. The CDR3 consists of 14 residues. CDR1 is LGHDT and CDR2 is YNNKEL in the germline V gene (reference sequence). The V gene lost 3 bases and the J gene lost 5 bases, with 8 bases spanning the gap. CDR3 sequence: CASSHGTDNSPLHF. The DNA of the CDR3 is TGTGCCAGCAGCCATGGAACAGATAATTCACCCCTCCACTTT.

The chain is built from TRBV7-2 and TRBJ1-3; D ambiguous. Per germline, CDR1 SGHTA and CDR2 FQGNSA. V lost 2 bases and J lost 4, with 9 bases in between. There are 14 residues in the CDR3. This CDR3 reads CASSLFGNGNTIYF. The CDR3 DNA follows: TGTGCCAGCAGCTTATTCGGAAACGGAAACACCATATATTTT.

The rearrangement joins TRBV9 to TRBJ1-4; 8 bases agree with TRBD1. The CDR3 extends over 14 amino acids. Germline CDR1 reads SGDLS; CDR2 reads YYNGEE. J was trimmed by 8 bases and V by 3 bases; bases with no gene match: 6. CDR3 nucleotides: TGTGCCAGCAGCGCGGGACAGGATGGGGAAAAACTGTTTTTT. This encodes CASSAGQDGEKLFF.

This rearrangement joins TRBV19 to TRBJ2-7, with TRBD1 identical over 7 bases. The CDR3 runs 13 residues. Per the germline V gene, CDR1 is LNHDA and CDR2 is SQIVND (reference sequence). Trimming at V came to 5 bases and at J to 6 bases, leaving 7 bases not matched to a gene. This chain's CDR3 is CASSYPDRVEQYF. CDR3 nucleotides: TGTGCCAGTAGTTACCCCGACAGGGTCGAGCAGTACTTC.

This chain joins TRBV11-2 and TRBJ1-6; the match to TRBD1 covers 7 bases. Germline CDR1 reads SGHAT; CDR2 reads FQNNGV. The CDR3 is 17 residues long. V trimming: 1 base; J trimming: 7 bases; junction bases outside the gene matches: 10. This CDR3 reads CASSLGTGYASNSPLHF. DNA of the CDR3: TGTGCCAGCAGCTTAGGGACAGGTTACGCCTCAAATTCACCCCTCCACTTT. Complete variable domain (other parts from reference TRBV11-2 and TRBJ1-6): EAGVAQSPRYKIIEKRQSVAFWCNPISGHATLYWYQQILGQGPKLLIQFQNNGVVDDSQLPKDRFSAERLKGVDSTLKIQPAKLEDSAVYLCASSLGTGYASNSPLHFGNGTRLTVT.

The V call is TRBV6-2 or TRBV6-3, the J call TRBJ2-1, with unresolved D. This CDR3 is 10 amino acids long. Germline loops: CDR1 MNHEY, CDR2 SVGEGT. The V and J ends lost 6 bases and 9 bases respectively, with 6 bases between them. The CDR3 reads CASSRGEQFF. The CDR3 bases are TGTGCCAGCAGCCGTGGTGAGCAGTTCTTC.

This chain uses TRBV28 with TRBJ1-1; a possible D gene is TRBD1 (5 bases). CDR1 and CDR2 from the germline V gene are MDHEN and SYDVKM. V was cut by 6 bases and J by 7 bases, with 12 bases left in between. This CDR3 has 12 residues. The CDR3, as DNA: TGTGCCAGCAGCCCCGGGCAGGGTGAAGCTTTCTTT. Its translation is CASSPGQGEAFF. The variable domain in full, completed from reference TRBV28 and TRBJ1-1, reads DVKVTQSSRYLVKRTGEKVFLECVQDMDHENMFWYRQDPGLGLRLIYFSYDVKMKEKGDIPEGYSVSREKKERFSLILESASTNQTSMYLCASSPGQGEAFFGQGTRLTVV.

The chain carries TRBV3-1 (or the pseudogene TRBV3-2) and TRBJ2-3; D is unresolved. V was pared by 1 base and J by 6 bases, with 8 bases between. Germline lookup yields CDR1 LGHDT and CDR2 YNNKEL (reference sequence). CDR3 size: 13 residues. The CDR3 region has the DNA TGTGCCAGCAGCCAAGCTAGACGGGATACGCAGTATTTT. The encoded protein is CASSQARRDTQYF.